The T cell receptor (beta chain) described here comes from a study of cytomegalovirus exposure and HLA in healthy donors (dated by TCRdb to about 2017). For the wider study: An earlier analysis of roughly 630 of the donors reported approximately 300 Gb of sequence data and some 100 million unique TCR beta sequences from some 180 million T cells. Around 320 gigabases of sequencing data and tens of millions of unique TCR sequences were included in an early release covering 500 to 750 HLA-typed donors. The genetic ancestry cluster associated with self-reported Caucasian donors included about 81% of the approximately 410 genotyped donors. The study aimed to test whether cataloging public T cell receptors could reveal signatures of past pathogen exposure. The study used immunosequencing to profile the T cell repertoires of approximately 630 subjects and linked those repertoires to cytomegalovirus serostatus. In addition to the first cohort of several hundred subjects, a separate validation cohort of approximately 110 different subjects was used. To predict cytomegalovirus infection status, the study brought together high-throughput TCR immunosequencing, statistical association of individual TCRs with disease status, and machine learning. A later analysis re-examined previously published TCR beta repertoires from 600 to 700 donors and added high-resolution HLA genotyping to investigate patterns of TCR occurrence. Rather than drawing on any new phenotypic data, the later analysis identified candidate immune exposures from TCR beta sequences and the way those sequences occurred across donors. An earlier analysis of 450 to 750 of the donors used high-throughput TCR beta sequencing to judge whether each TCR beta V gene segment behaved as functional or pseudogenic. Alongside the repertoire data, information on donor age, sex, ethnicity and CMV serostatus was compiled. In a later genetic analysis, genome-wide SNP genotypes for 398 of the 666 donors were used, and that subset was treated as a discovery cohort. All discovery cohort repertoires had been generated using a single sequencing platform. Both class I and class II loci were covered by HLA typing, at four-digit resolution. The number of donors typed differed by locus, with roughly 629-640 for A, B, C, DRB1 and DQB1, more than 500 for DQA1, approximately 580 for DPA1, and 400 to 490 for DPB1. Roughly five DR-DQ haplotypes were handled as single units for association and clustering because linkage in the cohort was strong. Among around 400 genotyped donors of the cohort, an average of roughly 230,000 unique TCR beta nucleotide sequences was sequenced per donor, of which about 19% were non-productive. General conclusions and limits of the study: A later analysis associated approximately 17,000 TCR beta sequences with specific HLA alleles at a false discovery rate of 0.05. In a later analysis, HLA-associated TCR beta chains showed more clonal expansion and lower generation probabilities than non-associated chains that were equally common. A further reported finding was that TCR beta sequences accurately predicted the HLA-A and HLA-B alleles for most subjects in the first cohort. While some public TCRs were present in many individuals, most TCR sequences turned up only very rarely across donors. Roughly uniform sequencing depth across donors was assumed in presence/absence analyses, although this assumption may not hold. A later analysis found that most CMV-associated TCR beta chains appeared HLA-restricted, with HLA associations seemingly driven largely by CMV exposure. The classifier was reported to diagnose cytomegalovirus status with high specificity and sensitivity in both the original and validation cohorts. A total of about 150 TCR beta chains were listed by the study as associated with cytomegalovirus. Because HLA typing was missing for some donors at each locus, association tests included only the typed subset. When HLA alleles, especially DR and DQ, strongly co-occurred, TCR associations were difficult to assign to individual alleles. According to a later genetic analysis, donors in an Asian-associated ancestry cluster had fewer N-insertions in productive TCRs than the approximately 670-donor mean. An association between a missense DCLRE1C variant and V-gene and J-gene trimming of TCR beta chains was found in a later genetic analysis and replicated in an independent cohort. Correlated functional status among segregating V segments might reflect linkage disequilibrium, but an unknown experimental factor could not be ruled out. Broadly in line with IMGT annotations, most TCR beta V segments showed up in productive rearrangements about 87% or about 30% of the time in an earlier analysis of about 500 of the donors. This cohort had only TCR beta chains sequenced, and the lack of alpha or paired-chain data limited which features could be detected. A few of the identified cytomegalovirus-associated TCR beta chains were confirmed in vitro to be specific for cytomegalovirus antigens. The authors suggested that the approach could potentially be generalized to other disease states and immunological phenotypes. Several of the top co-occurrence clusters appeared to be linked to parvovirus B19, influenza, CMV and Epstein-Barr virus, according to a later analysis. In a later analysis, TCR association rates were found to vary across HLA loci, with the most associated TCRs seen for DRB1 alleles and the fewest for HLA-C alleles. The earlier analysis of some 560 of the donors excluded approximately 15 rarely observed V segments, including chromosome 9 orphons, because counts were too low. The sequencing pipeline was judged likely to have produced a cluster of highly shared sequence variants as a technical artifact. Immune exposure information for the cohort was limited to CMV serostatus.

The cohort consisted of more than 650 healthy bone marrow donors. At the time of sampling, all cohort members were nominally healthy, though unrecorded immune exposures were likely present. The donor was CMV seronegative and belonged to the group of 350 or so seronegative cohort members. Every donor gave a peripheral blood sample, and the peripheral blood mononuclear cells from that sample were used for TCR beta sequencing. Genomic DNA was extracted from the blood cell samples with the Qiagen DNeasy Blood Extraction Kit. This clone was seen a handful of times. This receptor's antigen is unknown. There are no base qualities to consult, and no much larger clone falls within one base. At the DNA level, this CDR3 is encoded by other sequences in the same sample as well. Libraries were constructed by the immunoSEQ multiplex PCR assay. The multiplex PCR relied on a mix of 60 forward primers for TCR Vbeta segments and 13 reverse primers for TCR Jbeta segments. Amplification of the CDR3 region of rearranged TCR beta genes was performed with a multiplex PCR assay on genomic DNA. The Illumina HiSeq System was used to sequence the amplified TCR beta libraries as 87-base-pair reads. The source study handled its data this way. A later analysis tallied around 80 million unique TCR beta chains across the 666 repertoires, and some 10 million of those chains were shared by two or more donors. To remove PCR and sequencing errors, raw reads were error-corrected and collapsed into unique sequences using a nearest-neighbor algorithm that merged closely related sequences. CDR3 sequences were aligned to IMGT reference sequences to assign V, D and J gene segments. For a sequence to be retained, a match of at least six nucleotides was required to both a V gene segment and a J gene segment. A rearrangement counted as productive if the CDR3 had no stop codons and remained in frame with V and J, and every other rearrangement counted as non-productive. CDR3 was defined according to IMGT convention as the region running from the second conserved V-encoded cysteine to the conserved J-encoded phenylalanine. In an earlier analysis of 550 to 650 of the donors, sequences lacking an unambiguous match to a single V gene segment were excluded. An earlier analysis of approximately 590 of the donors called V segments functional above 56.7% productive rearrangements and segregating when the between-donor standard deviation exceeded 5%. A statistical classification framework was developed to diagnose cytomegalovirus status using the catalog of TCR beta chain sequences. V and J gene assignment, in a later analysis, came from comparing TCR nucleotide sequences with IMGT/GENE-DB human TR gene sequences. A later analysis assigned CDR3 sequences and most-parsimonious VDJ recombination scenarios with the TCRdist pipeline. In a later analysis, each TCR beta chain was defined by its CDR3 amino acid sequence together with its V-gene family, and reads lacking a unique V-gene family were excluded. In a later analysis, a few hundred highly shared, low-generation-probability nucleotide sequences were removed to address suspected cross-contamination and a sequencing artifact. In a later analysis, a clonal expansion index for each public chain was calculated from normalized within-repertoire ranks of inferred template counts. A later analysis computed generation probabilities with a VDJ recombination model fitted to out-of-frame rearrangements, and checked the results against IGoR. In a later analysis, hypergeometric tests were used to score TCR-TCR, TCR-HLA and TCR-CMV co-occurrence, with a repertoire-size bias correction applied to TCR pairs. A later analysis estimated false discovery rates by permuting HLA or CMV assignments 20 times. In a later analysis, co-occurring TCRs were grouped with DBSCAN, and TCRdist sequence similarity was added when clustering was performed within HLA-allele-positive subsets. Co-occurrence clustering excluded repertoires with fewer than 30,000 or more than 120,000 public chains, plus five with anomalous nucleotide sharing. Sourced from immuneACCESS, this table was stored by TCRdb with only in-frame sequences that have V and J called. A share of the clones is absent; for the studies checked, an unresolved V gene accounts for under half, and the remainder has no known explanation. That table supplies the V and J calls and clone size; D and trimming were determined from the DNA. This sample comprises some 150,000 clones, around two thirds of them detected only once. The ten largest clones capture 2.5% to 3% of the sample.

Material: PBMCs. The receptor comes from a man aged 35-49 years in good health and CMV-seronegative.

In nucleotide form, the sequence is TGTGCCAGCAGCTCAGGGAACTATAATTCACCCCTCCACTTT. This codes for CASSSGNYNSPLHF. The receptor chain draws on TRBV7-9 and TRBJ1-6, with TRBD1 as a weak D call on 5 bases. A distance of 7 bases separates the germline ends of V and J, which lose 4 bases and 3 bases respectively. The CDR3 starts with the cysteine, ends with the phenylalanine, and has 14 residues. Kept here is only the CDR3 DNA, which spans 42 bases and is read in frame from base 1. CDR1 and CDR2 are drawn from the germline V gene (reference sequence): SEHNR, FQNEAQ.